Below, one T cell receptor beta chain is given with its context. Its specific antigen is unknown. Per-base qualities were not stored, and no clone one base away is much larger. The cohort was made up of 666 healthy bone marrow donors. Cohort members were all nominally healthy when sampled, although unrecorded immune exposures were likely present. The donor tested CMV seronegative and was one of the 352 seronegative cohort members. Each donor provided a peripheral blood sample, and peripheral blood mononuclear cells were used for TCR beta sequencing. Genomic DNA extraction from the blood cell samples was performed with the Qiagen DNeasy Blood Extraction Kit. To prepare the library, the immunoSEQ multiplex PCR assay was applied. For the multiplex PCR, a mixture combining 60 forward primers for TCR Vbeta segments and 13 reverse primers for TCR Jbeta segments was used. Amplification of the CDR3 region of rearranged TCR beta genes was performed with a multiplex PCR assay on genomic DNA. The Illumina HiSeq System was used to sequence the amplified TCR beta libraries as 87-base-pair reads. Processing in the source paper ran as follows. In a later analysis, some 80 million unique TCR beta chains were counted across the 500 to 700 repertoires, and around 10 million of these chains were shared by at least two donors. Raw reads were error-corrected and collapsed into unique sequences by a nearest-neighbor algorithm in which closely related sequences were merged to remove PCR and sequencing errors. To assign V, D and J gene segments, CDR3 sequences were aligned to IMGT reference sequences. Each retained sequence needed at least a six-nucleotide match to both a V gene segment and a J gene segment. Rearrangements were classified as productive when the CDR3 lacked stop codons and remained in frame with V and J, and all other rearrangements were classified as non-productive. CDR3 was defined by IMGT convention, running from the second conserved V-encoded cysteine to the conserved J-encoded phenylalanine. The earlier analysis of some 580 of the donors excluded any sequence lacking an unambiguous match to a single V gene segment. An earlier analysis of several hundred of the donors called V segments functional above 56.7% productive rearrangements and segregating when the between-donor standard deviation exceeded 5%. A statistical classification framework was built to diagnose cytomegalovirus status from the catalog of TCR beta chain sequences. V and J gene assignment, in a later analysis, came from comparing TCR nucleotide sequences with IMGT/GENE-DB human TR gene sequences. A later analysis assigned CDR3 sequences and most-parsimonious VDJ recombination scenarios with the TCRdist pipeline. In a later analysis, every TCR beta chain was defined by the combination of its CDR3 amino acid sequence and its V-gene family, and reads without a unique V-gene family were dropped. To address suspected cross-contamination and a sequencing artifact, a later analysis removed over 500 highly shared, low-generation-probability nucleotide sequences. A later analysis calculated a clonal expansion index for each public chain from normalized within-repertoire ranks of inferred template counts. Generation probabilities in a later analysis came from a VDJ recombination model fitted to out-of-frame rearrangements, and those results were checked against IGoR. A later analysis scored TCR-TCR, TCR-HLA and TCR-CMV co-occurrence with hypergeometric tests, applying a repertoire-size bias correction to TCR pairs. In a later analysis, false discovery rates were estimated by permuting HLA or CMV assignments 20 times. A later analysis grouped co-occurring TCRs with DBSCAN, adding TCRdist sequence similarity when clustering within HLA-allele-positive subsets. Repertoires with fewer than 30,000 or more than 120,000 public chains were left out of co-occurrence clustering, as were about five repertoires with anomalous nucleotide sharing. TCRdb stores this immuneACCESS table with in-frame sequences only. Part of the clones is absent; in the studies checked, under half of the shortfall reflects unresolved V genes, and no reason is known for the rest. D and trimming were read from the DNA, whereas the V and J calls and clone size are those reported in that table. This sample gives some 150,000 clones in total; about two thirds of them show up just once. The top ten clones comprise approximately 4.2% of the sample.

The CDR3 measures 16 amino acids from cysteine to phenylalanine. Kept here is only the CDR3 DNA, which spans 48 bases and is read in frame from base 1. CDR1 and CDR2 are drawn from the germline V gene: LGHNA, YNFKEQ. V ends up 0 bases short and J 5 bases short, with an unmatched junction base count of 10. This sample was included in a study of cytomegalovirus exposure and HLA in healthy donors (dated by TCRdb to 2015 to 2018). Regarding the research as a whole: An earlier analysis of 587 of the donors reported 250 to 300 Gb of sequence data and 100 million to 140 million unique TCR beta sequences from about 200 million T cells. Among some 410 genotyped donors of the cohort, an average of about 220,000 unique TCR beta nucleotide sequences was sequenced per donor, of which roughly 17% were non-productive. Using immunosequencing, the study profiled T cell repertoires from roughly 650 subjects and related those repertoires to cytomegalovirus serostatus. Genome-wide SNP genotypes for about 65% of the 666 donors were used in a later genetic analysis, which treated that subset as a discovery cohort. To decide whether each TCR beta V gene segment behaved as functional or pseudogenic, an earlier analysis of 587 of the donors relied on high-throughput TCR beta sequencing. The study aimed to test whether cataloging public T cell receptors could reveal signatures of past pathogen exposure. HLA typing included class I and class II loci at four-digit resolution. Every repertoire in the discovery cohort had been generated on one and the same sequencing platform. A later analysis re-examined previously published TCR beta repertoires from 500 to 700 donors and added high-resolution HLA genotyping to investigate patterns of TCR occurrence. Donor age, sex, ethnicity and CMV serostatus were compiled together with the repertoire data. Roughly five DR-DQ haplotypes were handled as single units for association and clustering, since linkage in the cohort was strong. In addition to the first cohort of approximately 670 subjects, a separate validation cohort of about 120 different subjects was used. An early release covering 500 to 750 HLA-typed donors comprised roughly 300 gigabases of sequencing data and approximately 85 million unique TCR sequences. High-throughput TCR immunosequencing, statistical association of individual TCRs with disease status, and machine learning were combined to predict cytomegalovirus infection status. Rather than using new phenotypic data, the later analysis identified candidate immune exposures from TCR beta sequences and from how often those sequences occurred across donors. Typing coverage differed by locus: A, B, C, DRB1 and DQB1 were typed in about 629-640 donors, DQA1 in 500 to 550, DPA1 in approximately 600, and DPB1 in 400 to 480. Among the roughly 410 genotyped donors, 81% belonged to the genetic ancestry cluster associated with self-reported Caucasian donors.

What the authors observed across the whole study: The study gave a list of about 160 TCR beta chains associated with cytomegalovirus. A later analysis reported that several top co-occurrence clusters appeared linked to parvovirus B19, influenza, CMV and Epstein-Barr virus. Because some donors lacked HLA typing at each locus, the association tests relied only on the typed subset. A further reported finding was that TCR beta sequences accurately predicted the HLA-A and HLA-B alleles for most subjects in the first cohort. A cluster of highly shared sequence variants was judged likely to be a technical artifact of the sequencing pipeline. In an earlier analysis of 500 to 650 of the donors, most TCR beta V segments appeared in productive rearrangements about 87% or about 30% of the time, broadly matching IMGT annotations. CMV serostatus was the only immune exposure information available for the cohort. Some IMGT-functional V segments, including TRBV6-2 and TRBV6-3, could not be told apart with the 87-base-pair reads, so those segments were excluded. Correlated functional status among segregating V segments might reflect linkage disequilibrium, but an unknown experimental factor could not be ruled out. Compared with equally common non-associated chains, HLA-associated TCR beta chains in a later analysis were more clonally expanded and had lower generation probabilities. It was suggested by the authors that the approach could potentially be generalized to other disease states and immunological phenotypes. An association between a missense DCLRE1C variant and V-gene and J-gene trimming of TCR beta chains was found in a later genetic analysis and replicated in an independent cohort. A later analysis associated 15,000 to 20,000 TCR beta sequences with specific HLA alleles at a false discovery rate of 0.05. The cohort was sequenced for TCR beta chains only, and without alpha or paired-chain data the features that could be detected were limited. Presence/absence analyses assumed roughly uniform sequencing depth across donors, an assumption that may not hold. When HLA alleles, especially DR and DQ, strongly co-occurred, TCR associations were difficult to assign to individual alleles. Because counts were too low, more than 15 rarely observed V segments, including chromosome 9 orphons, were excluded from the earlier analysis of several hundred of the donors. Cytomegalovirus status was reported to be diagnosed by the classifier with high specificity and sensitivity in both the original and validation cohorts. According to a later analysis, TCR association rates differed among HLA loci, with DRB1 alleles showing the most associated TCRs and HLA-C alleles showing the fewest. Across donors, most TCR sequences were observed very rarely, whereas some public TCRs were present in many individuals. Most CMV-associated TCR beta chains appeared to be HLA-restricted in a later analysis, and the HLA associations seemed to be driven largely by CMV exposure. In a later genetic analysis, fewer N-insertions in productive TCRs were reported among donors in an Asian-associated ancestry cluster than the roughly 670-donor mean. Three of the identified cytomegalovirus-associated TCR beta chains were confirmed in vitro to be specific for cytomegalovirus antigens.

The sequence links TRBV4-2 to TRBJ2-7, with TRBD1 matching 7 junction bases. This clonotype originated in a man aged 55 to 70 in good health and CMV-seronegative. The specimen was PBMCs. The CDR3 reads CASSQERGRGQDEQYF. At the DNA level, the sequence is TGTGCCAGCAGCCAAGAGAGGGGAAGGGGGCAGGACGAGCAGTACTTC.